Below, 8 T cell receptor beta chains from the same sample are listed, as sequenced in a study of blood T cell repertoires in COVID-19. The data were produced by immunoSEQ multiplex PCR, yet TCRdb's version contains in-frame clones alone and is incomplete. The data hold hundreds of thousands of clones, with 87% observed a single time. Material: PBMCs or T cells enriched from blood (not recorded which). These receptor sequences come from a woman in her late teens or twenties who had recovered from COVID-19.

The rearrangement joins TRBV7-6 to TRBJ2-5; 9 nucleotides agree with TRBD2. V trimming: 0 bases; J trimming: 5 bases; junction bases outside the gene matches: 10. Germline V gene lookup returns CDR1 SGHVS and CDR2 FNYEAQ. The CDR3 has 17 amino acids. The CDR3 coding sequence is TGTGCCAGCAGCTTAGCCGTAGTGGCTAGCGGGGTGGAGACCCAGTACTTC. It codes for CASSLAVVASGVETQYF.

The V call is TRBV9, the J call TRBJ1-6; D is undetermined. The CDR3 loop spans 20 amino acids. Germline assignment: CDR1 SGDLS and CDR2 YYNGEE. Trimming took off 0 bases at V and 1 base at J, with 20 bases between the two ends. The CDR3, as DNA: TGTGCCAGCAGCGTAGATGACGCCAGAGCTGCGGCTTCCTATAATTCACCCCTCCACTTT. Translating it yields CASSVDDARAAASYNSPLHF.

The chain joins TRBV11-3 to TRBJ2-3; D is undetermined. The V gene lost 1 base and the J gene lost 2 bases, with 10 bases spanning the gap. This CDR3 comprises 15 residues. Germline CDR1 reads SGHNT; CDR2 reads YENEEA. The CDR3 DNA follows: TGTGCCAGCAGCTTAGGTAGCAGTCCCACAGATACGCAGTATTTT. As protein: CASSLGSSPTDTQYF.

The chain is built from TRBV18 and TRBJ2-5; 9 nucleotides line up with TRBD2. V lost 1 base, J lost 0 bases, and 3 bases stayed unmatched. The CDR3 is made up of 16 amino acids. Germline V lookup: CDR1 KGHSH, CDR2 LQKENI. This CDR3 is CASSPRIAGDQETQYF. CDR3 coding DNA: TGTGCCAGCTCACCACGGATAGCGGGGGACCAAGAGACCCAGTACTTC.

J is TRBJ2-1 and V is TRBV9, with TRBD2 matching 10 bases. The CDR3 is 18 residues long. The germline V gene has CDR1 SGDLS and CDR2 YYNGEE. With V trimmed by 3 bases and J by 0 bases, 9 bases remained unmatched. CDR3 sequence reads: CASSATGTSARSYNEQFF. The CDR3 nucleotides read TGTGCCAGCAGCGCGACCGGGACTAGCGCCCGCTCCTACAATGAGCAGTTCTTC.

Of note for this clone: Sequence at one end of the junction differs from germline and may be a read error. The chain couples TRBV28 to TRBJ2-1; 14 nucleotides align to TRBD2. Germline assignment: CDR1 MDHEN and CDR2 SYDVKM. This CDR3 contains 13 residues. CDR3 protein: CASSRTSGRPGVF. CDR3 nucleotides: TGTGCCAGCAGTCGGACTAGCGGGAGGCCGGGGGTCTTC.

This chain joins TRBV6-6 and TRBJ1-5, with TRBD1 identical over 8 bases. The V and J ends lost 7 bases and 5 bases, in that order; junction bases with no gene match: 1. This CDR3 has 12 residues. CDR1 and CDR2 (germline): MNHNY, SVGAGI (reference sequence). CDR3 amino acids: CASTQGDQPQHF. In DNA, the CDR3 is TGTGCCAGCACACAGGGGGATCAGCCCCAGCATTTT.

The chain employs TRBV19 and TRBJ1-2; tentative D call: TRBD1 (6 bases). V was pared by 6 bases and J by 5 bases, with 19 bases between. Germline CDR1 reads LNHDA; CDR2 reads SQIVND (reference sequence). This CDR3 is built from 15 residues. Written as DNA, the CDR3 is TGTGCCAGTAGATCCCCGGGACACCTTACTTATGGCTACACCTTC. Encoded protein: CASRSPGHLTYGYTF.